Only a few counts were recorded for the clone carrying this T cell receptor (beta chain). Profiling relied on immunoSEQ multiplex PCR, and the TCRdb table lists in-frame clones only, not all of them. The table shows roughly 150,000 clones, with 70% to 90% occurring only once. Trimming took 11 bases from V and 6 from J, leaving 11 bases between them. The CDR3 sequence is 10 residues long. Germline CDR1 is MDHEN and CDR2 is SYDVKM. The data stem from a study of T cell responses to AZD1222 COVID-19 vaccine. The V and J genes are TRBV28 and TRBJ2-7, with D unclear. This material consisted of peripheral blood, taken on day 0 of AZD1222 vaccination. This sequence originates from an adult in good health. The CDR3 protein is CAHPGGEQYF. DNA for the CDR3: TGTGCCCACCCGGGTGGCGAGCAGTACTTC.